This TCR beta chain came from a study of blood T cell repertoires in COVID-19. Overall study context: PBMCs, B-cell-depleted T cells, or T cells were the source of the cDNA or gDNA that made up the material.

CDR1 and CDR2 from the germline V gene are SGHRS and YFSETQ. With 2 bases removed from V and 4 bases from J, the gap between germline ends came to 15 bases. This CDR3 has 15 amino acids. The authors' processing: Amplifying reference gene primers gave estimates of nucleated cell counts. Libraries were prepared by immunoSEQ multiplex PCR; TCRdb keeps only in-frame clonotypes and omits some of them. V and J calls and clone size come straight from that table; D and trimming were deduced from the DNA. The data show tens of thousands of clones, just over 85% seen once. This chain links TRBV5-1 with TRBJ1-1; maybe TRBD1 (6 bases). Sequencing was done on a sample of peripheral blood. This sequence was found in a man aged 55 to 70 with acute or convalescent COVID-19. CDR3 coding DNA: TGCGCCAGCAGCTTATTCCAGGGGTCTAGCACTGAAGCTTTCTTT. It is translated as CASSLFQGSSTEAFF. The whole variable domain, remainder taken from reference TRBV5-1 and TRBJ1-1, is KAGVTQTPRYLIKTRGQQVTLSCSPISGHRSVSWYQQTPGQGLQFLFEYFSETQRNKGNFPGRFSGRQFSNSRSEMNVSTLELGDSALYLCASSLFQGSSTEAFFGQGTRLTVV.